This TCR beta chain was sequenced for a study of T cell responses to AZD1222 COVID-19 vaccine. The CDR3 is 13 residues long. The V gene's germline CDR1 is KGHDR and CDR2 SFDVKD. V was trimmed by 6 bases and J by 4 bases, leaving 11 bases between them. The assay was immunoSEQ multiplex PCR, and TCRdb's table has in-frame clones only and misses some. The repertoire holds roughly 90,000 clones, with approximately 89% as singletons. The receptor comes from an adult who received the AZD1222 COVID-19 vaccine. Sequencing was performed on peripheral blood, taken 28 days after the second AZD1222 dose. This sequence joins TRBV24-1 and TRBJ1-1; unclear D gene. CDR3 region: CATSPLGSTEAFF. CDR3 DNA sequence: TGTGCCACCAGTCCCCTTGGGAGCACTGAAGCTTTCTTT.